A single sample gave rise to the 16 T cell receptor beta chains below, sequenced in a study of cytomegalovirus exposure and HLA in healthy donors. PCR involved 60 Vbeta and 13 Jbeta primers. Some clones are missing from TCRdb's copy, which holds only in-frame ones; the method was immunoSEQ multiplex PCR. The sample comprises around 170,000 clones, roughly four fifths of which are singletons, and approximately 0.8% rests with the top ten. Sequencing was performed on PBMCs. The source of these receptors is a woman aged 18-30 years in good health and CMV-seronegative.

The rearrangement joins TRBV15 to TRBJ2-5, with 9 bases fitting TRBD2. The CDR3 loop spans 16 amino acids. The V gene's germline CDR1 is LNHNV and CDR2 YYDKDF (reference sequence). The trim removed 2 bases at V and 1 base at J, leaving 5 bases unmatched. The CDR3 sequence is CATSRRTSAFQETQYF. The CDR3 coding sequence is TGTGCCACCAGCAGAAGGACTAGCGCTTTCCAAGAGACCCAGTACTTC.

Comments on this clone: One end of the junction varies from germline; a read error may be responsible. The rearrangement links TRBV5-7 to TRBJ1-5, with TRBD1 as a possible D gene (6 bases). TRBV5-7 is filed as an ORF, its function uncertain. The CDR3 runs to 9 residues. Written as DNA, the CDR3 is TGCCGCAGGGGACAGCCCCAGCATTTT. It is translated as CRRGQPQHF.

Of note for this clone: Other DNA sequences in the same sample also yield this CDR3. The chain has TRBV18 and TRBJ1-1, with no clear D. The CDR3 is made up of 13 amino acids. V lost 1 base to trimming and J lost 4 bases, with 7 bases between them. Germline CDR1 reads KGHSH; CDR2 reads LQKENI. The DNA of the CDR3 is TGTGCCAGCTCACCACAGGGAGGCACTGAAGCTTTCTTT. Translating it yields CASSPQGGTEAFF.

The rearrangement joins TRBV19 to TRBJ2-3; 11 bases are shared with TRBD1. This CDR3 is 16 amino acids long. V was pared by 4 bases and J by 7 bases, with 10 bases of the junction left unmatched. The germline V gene encodes CDR1 LNHDA and CDR2 SQIVND (reference sequence). In DNA form, the CDR3 reads TGTGCCAGTAGTACTGGACAGGGGGCGCCCCGGAATACGCAGTATTTT. Its translation is CASSTGQGAPRNTQYF.

The V call is TRBV15, the J call TRBJ2-1; 15 bases map to TRBD2. Germline trimming cut 5 bases from V and 9 bases from J; bases unmatched to any gene: 8. The length of the CDR3 is 16 residues. Germline V gives CDR1 LNHNV, CDR2 YYDKDF (reference sequence). CDR3 in DNA: TGTGCCACCAGCGCCGCGGGACTAGCGGGAGGTGGTGAGCAGTTCTTC. Translated, it gives CATSAAGLAGGGEQFF.

The V call is TRBV2, the J call TRBJ2-5, with TRBD2 identical over 8 bases. The CDR3 is 15 amino acids. Germline V gene data show CDR1 as SNHLY and CDR2 as FYNNEI. Trimming took 6 bases from V and 4 from J; bases not matched to a gene: 10. In DNA, the CDR3 is TGTGCCAGCAGCCTCAGTGGGCTAGCGGGAGAGACCCAGTACTTC. As protein: CASSLSGLAGETQYF.

This clone was counted once. This chain joins TRBV7-6 and TRBJ2-7; the D gene is possibly TRBD1 (6 bases). In germline, CDR1 is SGHVS, CDR2 FNYEAQ. The CDR3 is made up of 12 amino acids. Trimming took off 6 bases at V and 1 base at J, with 7 bases between the two ends. The CDR3 coding sequence is TGTGCCAGCAGTACAGGGTCCTACGAGCAGTACTTC. Protein sequence: CASSTGSYEQYF.

The rearrangement links TRBV5-6 to TRBJ2-2, with a possible D match to TRBD2 (5 bases). The CDR3 runs to 16 residues. V was clipped by 0 bases and J by 1 base, with 10 bases between them. In germline, CDR1 is SGHDT, CDR2 YYEEEE. The CDR3 protein is CASSLAGGLNTGELFF. In nucleotides, the CDR3 is TGTGCCAGCAGCTTGGCCGGAGGTTTGAACACCGGGGAGCTGTTTTTT.

The rearrangement uses TRBV4-1 and TRBJ2-5; 8 positions match TRBD2. V gave up 0 bases and J gave up 3 bases; unmatched junction bases: 9. Per the germline V gene, CDR1 is MGHRA and CDR2 is YSYEKL. The CDR3 extends over 17 amino acids. The CDR3 reads CASSQDRGGLVKETQYF. CDR3 nucleotides: TGCGCCAGCAGCCAAGATCGGGGGGGTCTTGTTAAAGAGACCCAGTACTTC.

The chain uses TRBV6-4 and TRBJ2-4; the match to TRBD1 covers 7 bases. Germline V gives CDR1 MRHNA, CDR2 SNTAGT. This CDR3 has 16 amino acids. V trimming: 7 bases; J trimming: 0 bases; junction bases outside the gene matches: 9. The CDR3 DNA reads TGTGCCAGCACCACAGGACAGGTCTTAGCCAAAAACATTCAGTACTTC. Encoded protein: CASTTGQVLAKNIQYF.

The rearrangement joins TRBV18 to TRBJ1-1; 7 bases align to TRBD1. V gave up 3 bases and J gave up 2 bases; unmatched junction bases: 6. The CDR3 has 15 residues. The germline CDR1 and CDR2 sequences are KGHSH and LQKENI. The CDR3 here is CASSPRTGTNTEAFF. The DNA for the CDR3 is TGTGCCAGCTCACCCCGGACAGGTACCAACACTGAAGCTTTCTTT.

In its sample, this clone was seen a few times. The chain recombines TRBV15 with TRBJ2-1, with D possibly being TRBD2 (6 bases). Trimming cost V 1 base and J 3 bases, with 10 bases left between them. The CDR3 is 15 residues long. Looked up from germline, CDR1 is LNHNV and CDR2 is YYDKDF (reference sequence). In nucleotides, the CDR3 is TGTGCCACCAGCAGAGGGACGGGGGACTACAATGAGCAGTTCTTC. Its protein is CATSRGTGDYNEQFF. The full variable domain, with the rest looked up from reference TRBV15 and TRBJ2-1, is DAMVIQNPRYQVTQFGKPVTLSCSQTLNHNVMYWYQQKSSQAPKLLFHYYDKDFNNEADTPDNFQSRRPNTSFCFLDIRSPGLGDTAMYLCATSRGTGDYNEQFFGPGTRLTVL.

The V gene is TRBV5-8, the J gene TRBJ1-6, with TRBD1 as a possible D gene (6 bases). Germline values: CDR1 SGHTS, CDR2 YDEGEE. This CDR3 is 14 amino acids long. Trimming removed 4 bases from V and 10 bases from J, with 15 bases in between. Here the CDR3 reads CASSGGRGGSPLHF. The DNA of the CDR3 is TGTGCCAGCAGCGGGGGCAGGGGTGGATCACCCCTCCACTTT.

This sequence joins TRBV2 and TRBJ2-1; TRBD2 might be the D (5 bases). This CDR3 comprises 12 residues. Deletions cut 3 bases from V and 7 bases from J, with 7 bases between. In germline, CDR1 is SNHLY, CDR2 FYNNEI. The CDR3 protein is CASSDSGNEQFF. In DNA, the CDR3 is TGTGCCAGCAGTGACTCGGGGAATGAGCAGTTCTTC.

The chain is built from TRBV4-2 and TRBJ2-3; D is possibly TRBD1 (6 bases). CDR1 is LGHNA and CDR2 is YNFKEQ in the germline V gene. V lost 4 bases to trimming and J lost 0 bases, with 20 bases between them. The length of the CDR3 is 18 residues. CDR3 DNA: TGTGCCAGCAGCCTTCCGAGGGACAACAAAGCTAGCACAGATACGCAGTATTTT. Translated, it gives CASSLPRDNKASTDTQYF.

The chain employs TRBV5-1 and TRBJ1-3; perhaps TRBD1 as D (6 bases). The CDR3 has 14 amino acids. V lost 4 bases and J lost 4, with 12 bases in between. In germline, CDR1 is SGHRS, CDR2 YFSETQ. The CDR3 protein is CASSTDSSGNTIYF. CDR3 bases: TGCGCCAGCAGCACGGACAGTTCGGGAAACACCATATATTTT. Variable domain in full (rest from reference TRBV5-1 and TRBJ1-3): KAGVTQTPRYLIKTRGQQVTLSCSPISGHRSVSWYQQTPGQGLQFLFEYFSETQRNKGNFPGRFSGRQFSNSRSEMNVSTLELGDSALYLCASSTDSSGNTIYFGEGSWLTVV.